This T cell receptor (beta chain) was retrieved from a study of blood T cells in healthy people across ages (dated by TCRdb to the mid-2010s). As for the study more broadly: In model experiments, template switching captured about one uniquely barcoded TCR beta cDNA molecule for every two T cells. To track age-related changes in TCR beta repertoire diversity, the study relied on deep sequencing normalized with unique cDNA molecular identifiers. Donors were grouped into four age groups: young (average 16 years), middle-aged (39), aged (approximately 67) and long-lived (about 82). To avoid experimental bias, donors of different ages were randomly spread across the sequencing lanes. Using the same blood draw, the study looked at two additional independent replicas of 1 million unique cDNA reads for two donors, one aged 18 to 30 and the other aged 80 or older.

Per the germline V gene (reference sequence), SEHNR is the CDR1 and FQNEAQ is the CDR2. Trimming costs V 5 bases and J 1 base, and their ends lie 14 bases apart. The CDR3 covers 15 residues, taking in both the cysteine and the phenylalanine. The CDR3 DNA has 45 bases and is translated from base 1. Donors were 39 systemically healthy Caucasian individuals from Russia aged roughly 6 to 100 years. Each donor gave around 9.5 milliliters of peripheral blood, collected into EDTA-treated Vacutainer tubes. Ficoll-Paque density-gradient centrifugation was used to isolate PBMCs, with at least 6 million per sample. Trizol reagent was used to extract total RNA from PBMCs, with at least 6 micrograms per sample. Naive CD45RAhigh/CD27high T cell percentages were measured by flow cytometry on a PBMC aliquot from every donor. The protocol used for the library was 5' RACE. These reads were obtained on an Illumina HiSeq 2500. A second 7 to 11 cycle PCR used a sample-barcoded 5' primer and a J-beta primer mix. Each TCR beta cDNA molecule received a unique molecular identifier from a template-switch 5' adaptor carrying 12 random nucleotides. Each sample yielded at least 2.5 million CDR3-containing paired-end reads. The Mint cDNA synthesis kit, primed by a TRBC-specific oligonucleotide, was used to synthesize first-strand cDNA from all RNA. All cDNA was treated with uracil-DNA glycosylase and then went through a first 18-cycle PCR with the universal primers M1SS and BC2_uni_R. Per the authors' processing: Normalization of each sample was performed by random selection of 1 million high-quality reads, each carrying a distinct molecular identifier. Reads with shared molecular identifiers were discarded instead of being binned into consensus sequences. MiTCR, run with a Q25 quality threshold and the strictest error-elimination algorithm, handled CDR3 identification, clonotype clustering and error correction. A nonparametric unseen species model using Euler transformation provided a lower-bound estimate of total TCR beta diversity. In-frame beta chains were kept once TCRdb had trimmed the public reads at Q25 with fastp and called clones with MiXCR. CDR3 protein sequences are deduplicated, and each keeps its most common genes and DNA. The V and J calls reflect TCRdb's pipeline rather than the authors' work. In this sample the table shows some 1.5 million distinct CDR3 sequences, 35% to 45% of which occur a single time. Of the sample, about 4% is held by the ten largest clones.

Study-level results and caveats: Donor CMV infection status was unknown, potentially confounding age-related changes in expanded clonotypes. Since profiling was done on bulk unsorted PBMCs, naive and antigen-experienced compartments could not be conclusively compared. Estimates of total diversity based on one million sequenced T cells were regarded as lower bounds and as underestimates. There was a strong correlation between observed TCR beta diversity and the percentage of naive T cells measured by flow cytometry. As age increased, observed TCR beta diversity per million T cells dropped in a roughly linear way, and a significant reduction was already evident by age around 41. Compared with the aged group, more naive CD4+ T cells, fewer expanded clones and increased TCR diversity were shown by the long-lived group, suggesting age selection.

Note on this clonotype: Its recognized antigen is unknown. The record has no base qualities; no much larger clone is one base away.

The sequenced sample consisted of blood. The TCR sequence derives from a woman younger than 30 in good health. The chain was built from TRBV7-9 and TRBJ2-5; TRBD1 is perhaps the D gene, given 6 matching bases. The CDR3 protein sequence reads: CASSPGTYRQETQYF. The nucleotides read TGTGCCAGCAGCCCAGGGACATACCGCCAAGAGACCCAGTACTTC.